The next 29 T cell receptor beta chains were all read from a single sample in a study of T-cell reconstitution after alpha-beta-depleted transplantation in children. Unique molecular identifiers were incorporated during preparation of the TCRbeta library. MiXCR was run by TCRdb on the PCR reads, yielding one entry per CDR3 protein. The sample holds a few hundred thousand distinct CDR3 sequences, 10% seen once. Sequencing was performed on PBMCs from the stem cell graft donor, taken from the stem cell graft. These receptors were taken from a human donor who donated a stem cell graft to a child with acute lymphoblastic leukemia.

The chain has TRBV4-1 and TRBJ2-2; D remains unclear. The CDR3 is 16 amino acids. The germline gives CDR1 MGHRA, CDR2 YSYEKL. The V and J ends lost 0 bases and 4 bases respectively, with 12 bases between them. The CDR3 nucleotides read TGCGCCAGCAGCCAAGATTCAACGAAAATCACCGGGGAGCTGTTTTTT. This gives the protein CASSQDSTKITGELFF.

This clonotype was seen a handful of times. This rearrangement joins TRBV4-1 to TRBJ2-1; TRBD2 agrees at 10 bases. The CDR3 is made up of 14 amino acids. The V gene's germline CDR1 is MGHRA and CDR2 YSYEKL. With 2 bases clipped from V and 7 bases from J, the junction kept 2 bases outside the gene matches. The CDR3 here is CASSQLAGANEQFF. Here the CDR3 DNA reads TGCGCCAGCAGCCAACTAGCGGGAGCGAATGAGCAGTTCTTC.

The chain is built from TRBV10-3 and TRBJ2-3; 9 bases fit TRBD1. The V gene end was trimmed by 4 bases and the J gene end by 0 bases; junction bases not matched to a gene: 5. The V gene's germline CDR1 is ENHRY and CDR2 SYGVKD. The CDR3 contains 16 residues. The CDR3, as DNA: TGTGCCATCAGTGGTGGGACAGGGAGAAGCACAGATACGCAGTATTTT. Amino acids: CAISGGTGRSTDTQYF.

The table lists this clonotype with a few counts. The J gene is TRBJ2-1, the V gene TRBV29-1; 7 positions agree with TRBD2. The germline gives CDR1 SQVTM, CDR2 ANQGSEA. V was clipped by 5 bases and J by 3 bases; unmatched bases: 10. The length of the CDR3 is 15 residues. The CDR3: CSVPPASGSYNEQFF. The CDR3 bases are TGCAGCGTTCCCCCCGCTAGCGGTAGCTACAATGAGCAGTTCTTC.

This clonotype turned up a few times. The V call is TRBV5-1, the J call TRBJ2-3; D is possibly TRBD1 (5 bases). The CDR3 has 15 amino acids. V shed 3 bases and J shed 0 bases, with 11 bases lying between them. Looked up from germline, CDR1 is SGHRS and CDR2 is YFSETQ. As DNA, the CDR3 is TGCGCCAGCAGCTGGGGCAGCCCTAGCACAGATACGCAGTATTTT. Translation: CASSWGSPSTDTQYF.

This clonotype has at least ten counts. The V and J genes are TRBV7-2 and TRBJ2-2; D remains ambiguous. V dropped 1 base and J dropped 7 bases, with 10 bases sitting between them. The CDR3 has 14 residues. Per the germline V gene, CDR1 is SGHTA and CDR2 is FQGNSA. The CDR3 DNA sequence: TGTGCCAGCAGCTTAGACGGTTTAAGCGGGGAGCTGTTTTTT. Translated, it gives CASSLDGLSGELFF.

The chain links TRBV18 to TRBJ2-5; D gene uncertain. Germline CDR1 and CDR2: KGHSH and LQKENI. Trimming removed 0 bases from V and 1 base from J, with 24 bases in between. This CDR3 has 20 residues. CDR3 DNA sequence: TGTGCCAGCTCACCACCCTTAGGGTCGGTAGTTATTCTCGGCCAAGAGACCCAGTACTTC. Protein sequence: CASSPPLGSVVILGQETQYF.

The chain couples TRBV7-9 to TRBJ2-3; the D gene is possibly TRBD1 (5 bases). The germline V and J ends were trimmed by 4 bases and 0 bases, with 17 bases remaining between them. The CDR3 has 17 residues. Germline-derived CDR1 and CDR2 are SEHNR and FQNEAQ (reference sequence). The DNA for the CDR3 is TGTGCCAGCAGCTCACCGTACAGGACCGCTAGCACAGATACGCAGTATTTT. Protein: CASSSPYRTASTDTQYF. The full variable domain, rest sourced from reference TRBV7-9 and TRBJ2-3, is DTGVSQNPRHKITKRGQNVTFRCDPISEHNRLYWYRQTLGQGPEFLTYFQNEAQLEKSRLLSDRFSAERPKGSFSTLEIQRTEQGDSAMYLCASSSPYRTASTDTQYFGPGTRLTVL.

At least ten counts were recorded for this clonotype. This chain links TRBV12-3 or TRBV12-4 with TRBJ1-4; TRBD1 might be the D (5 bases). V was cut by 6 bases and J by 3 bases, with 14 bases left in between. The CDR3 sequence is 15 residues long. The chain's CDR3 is CASRPGTSANEKLFF. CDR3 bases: TGTGCCAGCAGGCCCGGGACGTCAGCTAATGAAAAACTGTTTTTT.

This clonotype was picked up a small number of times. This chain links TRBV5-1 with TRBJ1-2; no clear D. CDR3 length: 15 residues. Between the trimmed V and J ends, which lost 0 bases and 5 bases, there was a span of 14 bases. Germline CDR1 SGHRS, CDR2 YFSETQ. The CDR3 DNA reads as TGCGCCAGCAGCTTGGAGTTCCCAGGACCTTATGGCTACACCTTC. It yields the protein CASSLEFPGPYGYTF.

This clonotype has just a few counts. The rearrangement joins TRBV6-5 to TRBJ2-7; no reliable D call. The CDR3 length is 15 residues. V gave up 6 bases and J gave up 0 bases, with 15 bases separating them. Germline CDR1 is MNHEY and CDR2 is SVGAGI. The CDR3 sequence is CASSLQRYSSYEQYF. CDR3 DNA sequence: TGTGCCAGCAGCCTACAGCGTTACAGCTCCTACGAGCAGTACTTC.

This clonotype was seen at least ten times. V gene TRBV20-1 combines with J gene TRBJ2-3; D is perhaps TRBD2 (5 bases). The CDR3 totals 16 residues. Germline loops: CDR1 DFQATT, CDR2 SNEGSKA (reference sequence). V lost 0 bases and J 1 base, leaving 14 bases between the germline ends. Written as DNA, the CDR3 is TGCAGTGCTAGAGATCCTGCGGGCGCGGGCACAGATACGCAGTATTTT. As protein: CSARDPAGAGTDTQYF.

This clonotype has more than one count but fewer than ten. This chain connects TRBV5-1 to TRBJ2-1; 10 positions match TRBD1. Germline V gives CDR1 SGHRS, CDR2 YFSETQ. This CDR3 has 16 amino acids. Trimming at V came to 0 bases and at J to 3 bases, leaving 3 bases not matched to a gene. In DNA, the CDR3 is TGCGCCAGCAGCTTGGCAGGGACAGGGGTCTACAATGAGCAGTTCTTC. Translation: CASSLAGTGVYNEQFF.

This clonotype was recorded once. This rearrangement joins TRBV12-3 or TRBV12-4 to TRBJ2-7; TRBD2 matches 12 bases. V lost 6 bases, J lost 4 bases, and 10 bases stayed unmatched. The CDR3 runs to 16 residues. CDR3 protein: CASSPGGTSGLYEQYF. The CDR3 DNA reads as TGTGCCAGCAGCCCCGGAGGGACTAGCGGGCTTTACGAGCAGTACTTC.

The CDR3 DNA follows: TGTGCCAGCAGCCAAGAAAAGGGGGAGACCCAGTACTTC. Amino acid sequence: CASSQEKGETQYF. J is TRBJ2-5 and V is TRBV4-2, with D possibly TRBD1 on 5 matching bases. CDR3 length: 13 amino acids. Trimming cost V 0 bases and J 5 bases, with 7 bases left between them. Germline loops: CDR1 LGHNA, CDR2 YNFKEQ.

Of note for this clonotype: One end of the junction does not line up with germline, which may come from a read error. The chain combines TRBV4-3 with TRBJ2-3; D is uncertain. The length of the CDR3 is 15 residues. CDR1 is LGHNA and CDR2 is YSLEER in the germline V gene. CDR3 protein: CGSSQDQQYTDTQYF. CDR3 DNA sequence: TGCGGCAGCAGCCAAGATCAACAGTACACAGATACGCAGTATTTT.

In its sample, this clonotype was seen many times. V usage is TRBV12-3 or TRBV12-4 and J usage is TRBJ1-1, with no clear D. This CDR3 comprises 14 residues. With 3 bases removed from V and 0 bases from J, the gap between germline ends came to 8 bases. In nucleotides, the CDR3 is TGTGCCAGCAGTTTGCCAGGCATGAACACTGAAGCTTTCTTT. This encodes CASSLPGMNTEAFF.

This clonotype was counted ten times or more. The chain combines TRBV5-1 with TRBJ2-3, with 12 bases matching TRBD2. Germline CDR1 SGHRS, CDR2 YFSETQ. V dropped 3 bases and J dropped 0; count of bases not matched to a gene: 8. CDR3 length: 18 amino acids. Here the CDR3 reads CASSWGLAGRLSTDTQYF. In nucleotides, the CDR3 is TGCGCCAGCAGCTGGGGACTAGCGGGCAGATTAAGCACAGATACGCAGTATTTT.

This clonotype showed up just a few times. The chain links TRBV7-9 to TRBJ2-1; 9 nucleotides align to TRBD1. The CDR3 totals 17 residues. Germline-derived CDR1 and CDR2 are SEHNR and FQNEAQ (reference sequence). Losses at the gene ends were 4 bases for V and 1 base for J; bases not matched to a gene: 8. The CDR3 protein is CASSSGAGTGSYNEQFF. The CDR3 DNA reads TGTGCCAGCAGCTCCGGCGCCGGGACAGGGTCCTACAATGAGCAGTTCTTC.

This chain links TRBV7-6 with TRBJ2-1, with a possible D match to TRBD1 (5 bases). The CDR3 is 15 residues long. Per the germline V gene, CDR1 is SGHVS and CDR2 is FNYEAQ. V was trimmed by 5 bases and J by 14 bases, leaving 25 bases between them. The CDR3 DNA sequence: TGTGCCAGCAGCCCCGAATTAACACTGGGCAGGGAAGAGTTCTTC. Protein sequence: CASSPELTLGREEFF.

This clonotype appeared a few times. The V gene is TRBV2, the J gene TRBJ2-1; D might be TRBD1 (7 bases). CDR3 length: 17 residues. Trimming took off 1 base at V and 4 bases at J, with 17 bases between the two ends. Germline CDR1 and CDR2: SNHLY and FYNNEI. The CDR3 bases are TGTGCCAGCAGTGAAGAACCAGGGGGGACCCCTTACAATGAGCAGTTCTTC. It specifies CASSEEPGGTPYNEQFF.

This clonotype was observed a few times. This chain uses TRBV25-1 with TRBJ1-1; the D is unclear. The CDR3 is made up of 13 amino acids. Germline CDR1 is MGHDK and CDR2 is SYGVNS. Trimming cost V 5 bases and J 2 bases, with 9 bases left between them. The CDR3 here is CASSSGFNTEAFF. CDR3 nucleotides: TGTGCCAGCAGTTCGGGGTTCAACACTGAAGCTTTCTTT. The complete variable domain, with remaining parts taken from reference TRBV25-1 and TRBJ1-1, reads EADIYQTPRYLVIGTGKKITLECSQTMGHDKMYWYQQDPGMELHLIHYSYGVNSTEKGDLSSESTVSRIRTEHFPLTLESARPSHTSQYLCASSSGFNTEAFFGQGTRLTVV.

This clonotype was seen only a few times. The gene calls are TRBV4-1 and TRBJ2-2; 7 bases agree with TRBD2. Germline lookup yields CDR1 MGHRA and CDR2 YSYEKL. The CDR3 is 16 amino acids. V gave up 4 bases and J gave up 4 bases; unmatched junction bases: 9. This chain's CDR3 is CASSPGFSGATGELFF. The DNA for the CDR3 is TGCGCCAGCAGCCCGGGGTTCAGCGGGGCCACCGGGGAGCTGTTTTTT.

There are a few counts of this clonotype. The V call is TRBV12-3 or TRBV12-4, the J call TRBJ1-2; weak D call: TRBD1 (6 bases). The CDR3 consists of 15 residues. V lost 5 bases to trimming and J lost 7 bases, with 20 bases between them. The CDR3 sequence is CASSPRITGPPGYTF. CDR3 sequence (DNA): TGTGCCAGCAGTCCCCGGATTACAGGGCCTCCTGGCTACACCTTC.

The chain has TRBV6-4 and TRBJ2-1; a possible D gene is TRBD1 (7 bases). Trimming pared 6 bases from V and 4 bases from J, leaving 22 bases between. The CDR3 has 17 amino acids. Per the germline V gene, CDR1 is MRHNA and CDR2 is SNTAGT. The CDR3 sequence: CASRGPQGGGIYNEQFF. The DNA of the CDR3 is TGTGCCAGCAGGGGCCCCCAGGGGGGCGGGATTTACAATGAGCAGTTCTTC.

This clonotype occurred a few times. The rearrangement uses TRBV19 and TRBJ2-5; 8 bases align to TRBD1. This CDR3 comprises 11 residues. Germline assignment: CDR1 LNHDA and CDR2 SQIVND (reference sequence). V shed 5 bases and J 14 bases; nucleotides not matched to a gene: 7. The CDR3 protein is CASSRGQGTYF. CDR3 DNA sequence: TGTGCCAGTAGTCGAGGACAGGGCACTTACTTC.

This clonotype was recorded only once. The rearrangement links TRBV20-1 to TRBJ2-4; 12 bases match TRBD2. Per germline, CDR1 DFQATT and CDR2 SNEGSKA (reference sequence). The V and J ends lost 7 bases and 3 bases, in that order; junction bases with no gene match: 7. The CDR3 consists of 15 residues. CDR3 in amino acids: CSGPRTSGVKNIQYF. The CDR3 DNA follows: TGCAGTGGTCCTCGGACTAGCGGGGTCAAAAACATTCAGTACTTC.

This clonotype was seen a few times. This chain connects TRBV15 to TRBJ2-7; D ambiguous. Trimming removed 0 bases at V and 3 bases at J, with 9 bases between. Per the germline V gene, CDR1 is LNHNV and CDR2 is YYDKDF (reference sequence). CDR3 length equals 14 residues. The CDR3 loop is CATSRESRDYEQYF. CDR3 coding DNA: TGTGCCACCAGCAGAGAGTCCAGAGACTACGAGCAGTACTTC.

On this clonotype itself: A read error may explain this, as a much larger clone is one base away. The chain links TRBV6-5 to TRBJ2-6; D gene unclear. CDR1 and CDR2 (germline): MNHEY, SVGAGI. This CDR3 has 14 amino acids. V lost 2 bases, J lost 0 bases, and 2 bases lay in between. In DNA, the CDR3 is TGTGCCAGCAGTTACCGCTCTGGGGCCAACGTCCTGACTTTC. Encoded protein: CASSYRSGANVLTF.